The rows below give T cell receptor beta chains drawn from one sample of a study of blood T cell repertoires in COVID-19. Measured with immunoSEQ multiplex PCR; TCRdb has only the in-frame clones, and not every one. The sample has 300,000 to 350,000 clones, over 80% seen once. Material for sequencing was PBMCs or T cells enriched from blood (not recorded which). The receptor source for this set is a man aged 30 to 45 who had recovered from COVID-19. The CDR3 runs from the conserved cysteine through the conserved F or W. Fields, in order: D gene, J gene, clone size, V gene, CDR3 protein, CDR3 DNA. The D gene is left open where the match is weak. Clone size is not always given. Where it is, it says once, few, many or a class for expanded clones.

>NA|TRBJ2-3|NA|TRBV27
CASKGGESTDTQYF
TGTGCCAGCAAGGGCGGGGAGAGCACAGATACGCAGTATTTT
>NA|TRBJ1-2|NA|TRBV11-2
CASSLVGPEDYGYTF
TGTGCCAGCAGCTTAGTAGGCCCGGAGGACTATGGCTACACCTTC
>TRBD1|TRBJ2-7|NA|TRBV15
CATSSRDSHYEQYF
TGTGCCACCAGCAGTCGGGACAGCCATTACGAGCAGTACTTC
>NA|TRBJ2-7|NA|TRBV11-2
CASSPSGYEQYF
TGTGCCAGCAGCCCTTCGGGATACGAGCAGTACTTC
>NA|TRBJ1-2|NA|TRBV28
CASSLGQGHGYTF
TGTGCCAGCAGTTTAGGGCAGGGGCACGGCTACACCTTC
>NA|TRBJ2-6|few|TRBV5-6
CASSREGYSLSGANVLTF
TGTGCCAGCAGCCGGGAAGGGTATTCGCTCTCTGGGGCCAACGTCCTGACTTTC
>TRBD1|TRBJ1-1|few|TRBV19
CASSLRTGYQGTEAFF
TGTGCCAGTAGTTTACGGACAGGGTATCAGGGCACTGAAGCTTTCTTT
>TRBD1|TRBJ1-1|NA|TRBV7-9
CASSAGGRTEAFF
TGTGCCAGCAGCGCAGGGGGGAGGACTGAAGCTTTCTTT
>TRBD1|TRBJ1-4|NA|TRBV13
CASSFGTGKEKLFF
TGTGCCAGCAGCTTCGGGACAGGGAAGGAAAAACTGTTTTTT
>TRBD1|TRBJ2-2|NA|TRBV6-2/TRBV6-3
CASSSLDRASGELFF
TGTGCCAGCAGTTCACTAGACAGGGCCTCCGGGGAGCTGTTTTTT
>TRBD1|TRBJ1-1|once|TRBV13
CASSLSQGDTEAFF
TGTGCCAGCAGCTTATCCCAGGGGGACACTGAAGCTTTCTTT
>NA|TRBJ2-7|NA|TRBV28
CASSKDTREQYF
TGTGCCAGCTCCAAGGATACTAGGGAGCAGTACTTC
>TRBD1|TRBJ1-2|NA|TRBV12-3/TRBV12-4
CASSRTGRYTF
TGTGCCAGCAGTCGGACAGGGCGCTACACCTTC
>NA|TRBJ1-1|NA|TRBV29-1
CSVDGRVSTEAFF
TGCAGCGTTGATGGCAGGGTGAGCACTGAAGCTTTCTTT
>TRBD1|TRBJ2-2|NA|TRBV19
CARRTGGPGELFF
TGTGCCAGAAGGACAGGGGGCCCCGGGGAGCTGTTTTTT
>TRBD2|TRBJ2-5|NA|TRBV3-1/TRBV3-2
CASGLAGGLRETQYF
TGTGCCAGCGGACTAGCGGGGGGGCTGAGAGAGACCCAGTACTTC
>TRBD1|TRBJ2-7|once|TRBV24-1
CATSDTTRGTYEQYF
TGTGCCACCAGTGATACCACCAGGGGGACCTACGAGCAGTACTTC
>NA|TRBJ1-2|NA|TRBV28
CASSFGGGSYGYTF
TGTGCCAGCAGTTTCGGTGGAGGGAGCTATGGCTACACCTTC
>NA|TRBJ2-7|NA|TRBV11-2
CASSLDSGGYEQYF
TGTGCCAGCAGCTTAGATTCCGGGGGCTACGAGCAGTACTTC
>NA|TRBJ1-3|NA|TRBV30
CAWSVSAARGTIYF
TGTGCCTGGAGTGTATCGGCCGCACGGGGGACCATATATTTT
>NA|TRBJ2-1|NA|TRBV5-1
CASSLAGMQFF
TGCGCCAGCAGCTTGGCAGGGATGCAGTTCTTC
>NA|TRBJ1-5|NA|TRBV11-2
CASSSFRDQPQHF
TGTGCCAGCAGCTCCTTCAGGGATCAGCCCCAGCATTTT
>TRBD2|TRBJ2-3|NA|TRBV29-1
CSVAVAGGPGDTQYF
TGCAGCGTTGCTGTAGCGGGGGGGCCTGGAGATACGCAGTATTTT
>TRBD2|TRBJ2-7|NA|TRBV6-5
CASTLGRGNYEQYF
TGTGCCAGCACCCTTGGGCGGGGGAACTACGAGCAGTACTTC
>NA|TRBJ1-6|few|TRBV5-8
CGADSPLHF
TGTGGTGCGGATTCACCCCTCCACTTT
>NA|TRBJ1-2|NA|TRBV7-8
CASSPAGSAGYGYTF
TGTGCCAGCAGCCCAGCAGGGAGCGCAGGCTATGGCTACACCTTC
>NA|TRBJ2-4|NA|TRBV7-8
CASSLVVSGKNIQYF
TGTGCCAGCAGCTTAGTTGTCTCAGGGAAGAACATTCAGTACTTC
>NA|TRBJ1-2|NA|TRBV5-6
CASSFDSSIYGYTF
TGTGCCAGCAGCTTTGACAGTTCCATCTATGGCTACACCTTC
>NA|TRBJ1-2|NA|TRBV18
CASFSYQTRGSLNYGYTF
TGTGCCAGCTTTTCTTATCAAACCAGGGGATCCCTGAACTATGGCTACACCTTC
>TRBD2|TRBJ2-7|NA|TRBV19
CASSPPYVGTSGSYEQYF
TGTGCCAGTAGTCCACCGTACGTAGGGACTAGCGGCTCCTACGAGCAGTACTTC
>NA|TRBJ1-2|NA|TRBV10-2
CASSETAGDYGYTF
TGCGCCAGCAGTGAAACGGCGGGGGACTATGGCTACACCTTC
>TRBD1|TRBJ2-1|NA|TRBV18
CASSPRQGVEDEQFF
TGTGCCAGCTCACCAAGACAGGGGGTCGAAGATGAGCAGTTCTTC
>TRBD1|TRBJ2-2|NA|TRBV19
CASSASQGSGGKTGELFF
TGTGCCAGTAGTGCCTCCCAAGGCTCAGGGGGAAAAACCGGGGAGCTGTTTTTT
>NA|TRBJ1-5|NA|TRBV7-8
CASSLSAGQRNQPQHF
TGTGCCAGCAGCTTATCGGCAGGGCAGCGCAATCAGCCCCAGCATTTT
>NA|TRBJ2-1|NA|TRBV5-4
CASSPGGNEQFF
TGTGCCAGCAGCCCCGGCGGCAATGAGCAGTTCTTC
>NA|TRBJ1-5|once|TRBV24-1
CATSDPGRKTQHF
TGTGCCACCAGTGATCCTGGGCGAAAGACCCAGCATTTT
>NA|TRBJ2-3|NA|TRBV6-2/TRBV6-3
CASSYKGRGADTQYF
TGTGCCAGCAGTTACAAAGGGCGGGGTGCAGATACGCAGTATTTT
>TRBD2|TRBJ2-5|once|TRBV15
CATSRFGGIAGDRETQYF
TGTGCCACCAGCAGATTCGGCGGGATAGCGGGGGATAGAGAGACCCAGTACTTC
>NA|TRBJ1-1|NA|TRBV9
CASSVGGTGVMNTEAFF
TGTGCCAGCAGCGTAGGTGGGACTGGCGTCATGAACACTGAAGCTTTCTTT
>TRBD1|TRBJ2-7|NA|TRBV30
CAWERQGLNEQYF
TGTGCCTGGGAAAGACAGGGTTTAAACGAGCAGTACTTC
>TRBD1|TRBJ2-7|once|TRBV7-9
CASSPTGIQGHEQYF
TGTGCCAGCAGCCCGACAGGGATTCAGGGCCACGAGCAGTACTTC